These 8 T cell receptor beta chains were sequenced from one sample in a study of STAT5B mutations in CD4+ large granular lymphocyte leukemia. Assay used: immunoSEQ multiplex PCR; TCRdb lists only in-frame clones, some missing. The table has about 40,000 clones, about four fifths seen once. The material sequenced was CD4+ T cells from blood buffy coats. Receptor source: a human donor in good health.

The V gene is TRBV19, the J gene TRBJ1-2, with TRBD1 identical over 7 bases. The germline CDR1 and CDR2 sequences are LNHDA and SQIVND (reference sequence). With 1 base clipped from V and 3 bases from J, the junction kept 8 bases outside the gene matches. The CDR3 loop spans 16 amino acids. CDR3 DNA: TGTGCCAGTAGTATAGTCGACAGGGTACCAGACTATGGCTACACCTTC. Its translation: CASSIVDRVPDYGYTF.

The chain links TRBV7-8 to TRBJ1-1; possible D gene TRBD1, 5 bases. This CDR3 is 14 amino acids long. V lost 2 bases, J lost 4 bases, and 11 bases lay in between. Germline CDR1 and CDR2: SGHVS and FQNEAQ. In DNA, the CDR3 is TGTGCCAGCAGCTTATCTGGGGCGGGCACTGAAGCTTTCTTT. Its protein is CASSLSGAGTEAFF.

The chain couples TRBV6-5 to TRBJ2-1, with D possibly being TRBD1 or TRBD2 (5 bases each). CDR1 and CDR2 (germline): MNHEY, SVGAGI. The V end was cut by 5 bases, the J end by 7 bases, with 18 bases between. The CDR3 sequence is 15 residues long. In DNA, the CDR3 is TGTGCCAGCAGTACCTCACGGGGACGGAGGAATGAGCAGTTCTTC. It codes for CASSTSRGRRNEQFF.

V usage is TRBV6-5 and J usage is TRBJ1-6; D is undetermined. From germline, CDR1 is MNHEY and CDR2 SVGAGI. Trimming took 0 bases from V and 11 from J, leaving 8 bases between them. The CDR3 totals 13 residues. The CDR3, as DNA: TGTGCCAGCAGTTACTCGATGGATGCACCCCTCCACTTT. This translates into CASSYSMDAPLHF.

With respect to this clone: One end of the junction varies from germline; a read error may be responsible. V usage is TRBV6-1 and J usage is TRBJ2-2; 9 bases are shared with TRBD2. CDR1 and CDR2 from the germline V gene are MNHNS and SASEGT. The CDR3 extends over 17 amino acids. The CDR3 is CASRDVAGVANTGELFF. CDR3 in DNA: TGTGCCAGCCGTGACGTAGCGGGGGTCGCGAACACCGGGGAGCTGTTTTTT.

The V call is TRBV9, the J call TRBJ1-5, with D perhaps matching TRBD1 (6 bases). Germline V lookup: CDR1 SGDLS, CDR2 YYNGEE. The V end lost 0 bases, the J end lost 6 bases, and 13 bases lay between the germline ends. The CDR3 runs to 15 residues. The CDR3 here is CASSVEPGGSQPQHF. Here the CDR3 DNA reads TGTGCCAGCAGCGTAGAGCCGGGGGGCAGTCAGCCCCAGCATTTT.

The chain links TRBV7-2 to TRBJ2-1; 13 positions agree with TRBD2. Per germline, CDR1 SGHTA and CDR2 FQGNSA. The ends lost 5 bases at V and 6 bases at J; junction bases unmatched: 7. There are 16 residues in the CDR3. The CDR3 bases are TGTGCCAGCAGCCCAGGACTAGCGGGAGTGTCCAATGAGCAGTTCTTC. Amino acid sequence: CASSPGLAGVSNEQFF.

The CDR3 loop reads CAANPGGYNEQFF. In DNA, the CDR3 is TGTGCCGCAAACCCAGGGGGGTACAATGAGCAGTTCTTC. The chain links TRBV30 to TRBJ2-1, with D possibly matching TRBD1 (7 bases). V was trimmed by 8 bases and J by 4 bases, leaving 15 bases between them. The CDR3 totals 13 residues. The V gene's germline CDR1 is GTSNPN and CDR2 SVGIG (reference sequence).